The rows below give T cell receptor beta chains drawn from one sample of a study of T cells in Graves' hyperthyroidism and ophthalmopathy. TCRdb independently ran MiXCR on the multiplex PCR reads; one entry per CDR3 protein. The data hold 400,000 to 500,000 distinct CDR3 sequences, with roughly 14% observed a single time. The sequencing sample was made of blood. Every receptor here comes from a young woman with Graves' hyperthyroidism. CDR3s include the opening cysteine and the closing phenylalanine or tryptophan. A D gene is named only where the DNA matches it firmly. Clone size is not always given. Where it is, it says once, few, many or a class for expanded clones.

d_call,v_call,clone_size,j_call,cdr3_nt,cdr3_aa
TRBD2,TRBV5-1,.,TRBJ2-7,TGCGCCAGCAGCTCGGGGACTAGCGGGAGGCACTCCTCTCCCTACGAGCAGTACTTC,CASSSGTSGRHSSPYEQYF
.,TRBV6-1,many,TRBJ2-5,TGTGCCAGCAGTGAACCCCTACACCCGTACCAAGAGACCCAGTACTTC,CASSEPLHPYQETQYF
.,TRBV7-9,many,TRBJ2-7,TGTGCCAGCAGCTTAGTCGTGGGATACGAGCAGTACTTC,CASSLVVGYEQYF
.,TRBV3-1,many,TRBJ2-2,TGTGCCAGCAGCCAAGGGGCGGTGGGGCACGGGACCGGGGAGCTGTTTTTT,CASSQGAVGHGTGELFF
.,TRBV7-8,.,TRBJ1-2,TGTGCCAGCAGCTTAGTCGGAAGCGGAGGCCCCTATGGCTACACCTTC,CASSLVGSGGPYGYTF
TRBD2,TRBV18,many,TRBJ2-7,TGTGCCAGCTCACCACTGTCTAGCGGGAGCTACGAGCAGTACTTC,CASSPLSSGSYEQYF
.,TRBV19,many,TRBJ1-2,TGTGCCAGCCTGGACGGCTTTTTCCCCTATGGCTACACCTTC,CASLDGFFPYGYTF
TRBD2,TRBV14,many,TRBJ2-5,TGTGCCAGCAGCCAAGTACTAGCGACGGAGACCCAGTACTTC,CASSQVLATETQYF
TRBD2,TRBV20-1,.,TRBJ2-2,TGCAGTGCTCCCCTAGCGGGAGACGGCACCGGGGAGCTGTTTTTT,CSAPLAGDGTGELFF
.,TRBV12-3/TRBV12-4,many,TRBJ1-2,TGTGCCAGCAGAGACCGCCAGGGTTTCCATGGCTACACCTTC,CASRDRQGFHGYTF
.,TRBV18,few,TRBJ1-1,TGTGCCAGCTTCCCCGAAGTCATGAACACTGAAGCTTTCTTT,CASFPEVMNTEAFF
TRBD1,TRBV12-3/TRBV12-4,many,TRBJ2-7,TGTGCCAGCAGTTTAGGGCCCGTGGGACAGGGGTACGAGCAGTACTTC,CASSLGPVGQGYEQYF
.,TRBV2,many,TRBJ1-6,TGTGCCAGCGGCGCTGTCCTATCGGGTTCACCCCTCCACTTT,CASGAVLSGSPLHF
.,TRBV18,many,TRBJ2-5,TGTGCCAGCTCACCAAGCACTAGCCCGGAGACCCAGTACTTC,CASSPSTSPETQYF
.,TRBV5-1,.,TRBJ2-4,TGCGCCAGCAGCCCGGGACCCCCTAGCAAAAACATTCAGTACTTC,CASSPGPPSKNIQYF
.,TRBV29-1,.,TRBJ2-3,TGCAGCGTTGTTCCAAACACAGATACGCAGTATTTT,CSVVPNTDTQYF
TRBD1,TRBV7-9,few,TRBJ1-1,TGTGCCAGCAGCTTAGCCCCCGGACAGGATGGGCACACTGAAGCTTTCTTT,CASSLAPGQDGHTEAFF
.,TRBV13,many,TRBJ1-5,TGTGCCAGCAGCATAGGGGATCAGCCCCAGCATTTT,CASSIGDQPQHF
TRBD2,TRBV7-3,.,TRBJ2-1,TGTGCCAGCAGCTCTCTAGGGACTAGCGCGATCAATGAGCAGTTCTTC,CASSSLGTSAINEQFF
.,TRBV18,few,TRBJ1-2,TGTGCCAGCTCACTAAGACAGAACAGAAGGATGGGCTACACCTTC,CASSLRQNRRMGYTF
TRBD2,TRBV24-1,.,TRBJ2-1,TGTGCCACCAGTGATTTTAGGCTAGCGGGTAAGGATGAGCAGTTCTTC,CATSDFRLAGKDEQFF
.,TRBV6-1,many,TRBJ2-1,TGTGCCAGCAGTCCCGGACCATACAATGAGCAGTTCTTC,CASSPGPYNEQFF
TRBD1,TRBV27,.,TRBJ1-3,TGTGCCAGCAGTTTAACCCCTTCACAGGGGCCTGGAAACACCATATATTTT,CASSLTPSQGPGNTIYF
.,TRBV7-9,many,TRBJ2-3,TGTGCCAGCGACGGGATAAGCACAGATACGCAGTATTTT,CASDGISTDTQYF
.,TRBV20-1,few,TRBJ2-3,TGCAGTGCTAGAGATGGTGCTAGAACTAGCTTCGTCACAGATACGCAGTATTTT,CSARDGARTSFVTDTQYF
TRBD1,TRBV15,many,TRBJ2-5,TGTGCCACCAGCCAAAGAGGACAGGGGATCGGAGAGACCCAGTACTTC,CATSQRGQGIGETQYF
TRBD1,TRBV24-1,once,TRBJ2-1,TGTGCCACCGAGGGGGCCTCCTACAATGAGCAGTTCTTC,CATEGASYNEQFF
.,TRBV7-9,many,TRBJ2-3,TGTGCCAGCATACAGGGCCACAGGGATACGCAGTATTTT,CASIQGHRDTQYF
TRBD2,TRBV20-1,many,TRBJ2-7,TGCAGTGCTAGATACGGACTAGCGGGGACCGAGCAGTACTTC,CSARYGLAGTEQYF
.,TRBV30,many,TRBJ2-1,TGTGCCTGGGGTAGATTATCTACTGAGCAGTTCTTC,CAWGRLSTEQFF
TRBD2,TRBV7-3,.,TRBJ2-1,TGTGCCAGCAGCAAAGGACTAGCGGAAAATGAGCAGTTCTTC,CASSKGLAENEQFF
TRBD2,TRBV4-1,few,TRBJ2-3,TGCGCCAGCAGCTTCCCCGGGACTAGCGGTAGCACAGATACGCAGTATTTT,CASSFPGTSGSTDTQYF
TRBD1,TRBV28,many,TRBJ2-5,TGTGCCAGCAGTAAACAGGGGGCGCGGGAGACCCAGTACTTC,CASSKQGARETQYF
.,TRBV9,many,TRBJ2-3,TGTGCCAGCAGCGTAGAGGCATATTCCACAGATACGCAGTATTTT,CASSVEAYSTDTQYF
.,TRBV29-1,many,TRBJ2-3,TGCAGCGTTGAAAGTTCCCCGGCAGATACGCAGTATTTT,CSVESSPADTQYF
.,TRBV6-5,many,TRBJ2-5,TGTGCCAGCAGTTACAGGGAGCGGGAGACCCAGTACTTC,CASSYRERETQYF
.,TRBV20-1,few,TRBJ1-5,TGCAGTGCTAGGTTGGGGAATCAGCCCCAGCATTTT,CSARLGNQPQHF
TRBD2,TRBV6-5,many,TRBJ2-3,TGTGCCAGCAGTTACTCGACAGCGGGAGGTTGGACAGATACGCAGTATTTT,CASSYSTAGGWTDTQYF
.,TRBV5-1,.,TRBJ2-5,TGCGCCAGCAACCAAGCCGGTGTAGTGGAGACCCAGTACTTC,CASNQAGVVETQYF
.,TRBV6-1,.,TRBJ2-5,TGTGCCAGCAGCCCTACCTGGGGGGAGACCCAGTACTTC,CASSPTWGETQYF
.,TRBV29-1,few,TRBJ2-5,TGCAGCGTTGAAGCCGCCGTAGTTCGGGGGACCCAGTACTTC,CSVEAAVVRGTQYF
.,TRBV5-1,once,TRBJ2-1,TGCGCCAGCAGCTCGTCCGCAGACTCCCCCGTGCAGTTCTTC,CASSSSADSPVQFF
.,TRBV10-3,many,TRBJ1-2,TGTGCCATCAGTTCCGAAAACTATGGCTACACCTTC,CAISSENYGYTF
TRBD1,TRBV3-1,many,TRBJ1-2,TGTGCCAGCAGCCAAGATGTAGGGACAGGCGGCTACACCTTC,CASSQDVGTGGYTF
TRBD2,TRBV29-1,few,TRBJ2-5,TGCAGCGTTGAAAGTTGGGCTAGCGGGAGGAGAAAAGAGACCCAGTACTTC,CSVESWASGRRKETQYF
.,TRBV29-1,many,TRBJ1-1,TGCAGCGTTGACCCCAACACTGAAGCTTTCTTT,CSVDPNTEAFF
.,TRBV24-1,many,TRBJ2-1,TGTGCCACCAGTGTCAGTCCCGTGGATGAGCAGTTCTTC,CATSVSPVDEQFF
.,TRBV12-3/TRBV12-4,many,TRBJ1-2,TGTGCCAGCAGTTTTCCAGGGCTCTTCTATGGCTACACCTTC,CASSFPGLFYGYTF
TRBD1,TRBV24-1,.,TRBJ2-3,TGTGCCACCAGTGAGGGACAGGGAAGTCTAGATACGCAGTATTTT,CATSEGQGSLDTQYF
TRBD1,TRBV7-8,many,TRBJ1-2,TGTGCCAGCGGACCACTGACAGGGGGCGCGTTTAACTATGGCTACACCTTC,CASGPLTGGAFNYGYTF
.,TRBV11-3,.,TRBJ1-1,TGTGCCAGCAGCTTAGATAAGTGGGGCGCCAGGGTTGAAGCTTTCTTT,CASSLDKWGARVEAFF
.,TRBV2,many,TRBJ2-7,TGTGCCAGCAACCGACTAGAACTGTGGTGGAACTTC,CASNRLELWWNF
.,TRBV2,.,TRBJ1-6,TGTGCCAGCAGTGAAGATCAGGGTTACGCACCACTCCACTTT,CASSEDQGYAPLHF
TRBD2,TRBV11-2,few,TRBJ2-5,TGTGCCAGCAGCTTAGGAGTGAGCTCTAGCGGGGGGGGAGAGACCCAGTACTTC,CASSLGVSSSGGGETQYF